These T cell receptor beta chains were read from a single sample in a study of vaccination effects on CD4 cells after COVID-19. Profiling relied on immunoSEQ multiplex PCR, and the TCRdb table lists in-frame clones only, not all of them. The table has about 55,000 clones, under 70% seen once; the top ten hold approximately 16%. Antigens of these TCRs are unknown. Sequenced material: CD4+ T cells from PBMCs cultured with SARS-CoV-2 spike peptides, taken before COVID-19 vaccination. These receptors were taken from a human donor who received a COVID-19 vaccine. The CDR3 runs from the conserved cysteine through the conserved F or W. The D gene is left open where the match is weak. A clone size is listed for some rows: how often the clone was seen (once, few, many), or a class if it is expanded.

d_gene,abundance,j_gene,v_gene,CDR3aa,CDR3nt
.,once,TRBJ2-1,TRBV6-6,CASSNTRGAYNEQFF,TGTGCCAGCAGCAACACCAGGGGAGCCTACAATGAGCAGTTCTTC
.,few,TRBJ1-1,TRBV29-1,CSVGALNTEAFF,TGCAGCGTAGGGGCGCTGAACACTGAAGCTTTCTTT
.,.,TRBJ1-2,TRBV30,CAWSSMEAYTF,TGTGCCTGGAGTAGTATGGAGGCCTACACCTTC
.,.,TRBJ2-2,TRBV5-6,CASSLDRLTGELFF,TGTGCCAGCAGCTTGGACAGGCTCACCGGGGAGCTGTTTTTT
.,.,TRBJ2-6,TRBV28,CASSSPGLLFTGANVLTF,TGTGCCAGCAGTTCACCAGGACTTCTTTTTACTGGGGCCAACGTCCTGACTTTC
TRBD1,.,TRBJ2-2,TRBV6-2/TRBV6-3,CASSLDRDRLSTGELFF,TGTGCCAGCAGTTTGGATCGGGACAGACTCTCCACCGGGGAGCTGTTTTTT
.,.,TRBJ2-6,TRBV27,CASSFRLDRSGFSGANVLTF,TGTGCCAGCAGTTTCCGGTTGGACAGATCTGGATTCTCTGGGGCCAACGTCCTGACTTTC
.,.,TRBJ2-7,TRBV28,CASSTTYEQYF,TGTGCCAGCAGTACTACCTACGAGCAGTACTTC
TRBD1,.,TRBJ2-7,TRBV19,CASSIPGGAYEQYF,TGTGCCAGTAGTATACCAGGGGGCGCCTACGAGCAGTACTTC
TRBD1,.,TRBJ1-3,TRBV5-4,CASSRQGASGNTIYF,TGTGCCAGCAGCCGACAGGGGGCCTCTGGAAACACCATATATTTT
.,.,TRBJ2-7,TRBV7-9,CASSLIGWGSTYEQYF,TGTGCCAGCAGCTTAATAGGGTGGGGCAGTACCTACGAGCAGTACTTC
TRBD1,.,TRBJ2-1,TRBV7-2,CASSPRGEDRGYNEQFF,TGTGCCAGCAGCCCCCGAGGAGAGGACAGGGGCTACAATGAGCAGTTCTTC
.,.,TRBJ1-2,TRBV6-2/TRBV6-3,CASSPIGGHGYTF,TGTGCCAGCAGCCCAATCGGGGGCCATGGCTACACCTTC
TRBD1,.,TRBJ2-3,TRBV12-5,CASGLVGWLGTGSTDTQYF,TGTGCTAGTGGTTTGGTTGGTTGGCTTGGGACAGGGAGCACAGATACGCAGTATTTT
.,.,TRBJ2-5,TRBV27,CASSLSGKGRETQYF,TGTGCCAGCAGTTTATCAGGGAAAGGGAGGGAGACCCAGTACTTC
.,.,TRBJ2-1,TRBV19,CASSPLLARIYNEQFF,TGTGCCAGTAGTCCCCTCCTAGCAAGAATCTACAATGAGCAGTTCTTC
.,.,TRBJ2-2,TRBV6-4,CASSEQGTGELFF,TGTGCCAGCAGTGAACAGGGCACCGGGGAGCTGTTTTTT
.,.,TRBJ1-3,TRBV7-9,CASSSTREGNTIYF,TGTGCCAGCAGCTCGACAAGAGAGGGAAACACCATATATTTT
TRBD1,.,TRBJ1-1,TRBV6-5,CASAYRGMNTEAFF,TGTGCCAGCGCTTACAGGGGGATGAACACTGAAGCTTTCTTT
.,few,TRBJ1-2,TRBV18,CASSPADSRGYTF,TGTGCCAGCTCACCGGCGGACTCGAGAGGCTACACCTTC
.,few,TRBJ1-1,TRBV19,CASGEKNTEAFF,TGTGCCAGTGGCGAGAAGAACACTGAAGCTTTCTTT
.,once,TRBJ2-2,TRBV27,CASSSQPGELFF,TGTGCCAGCAGTTCCCAACCCGGGGAGCTGTTTTTT
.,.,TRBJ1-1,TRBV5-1,CASSKNTEAFF,TGCGCCAGCAGCAAGAACACTGAAGCTTTCTTT
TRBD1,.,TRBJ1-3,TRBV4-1,CASSLFGVQGAMRGGNTIYF,TGCGCCAGCAGCCTCTTCGGGGTACAGGGGGCGATGCGAGGAGGAAACACCATATATTTT
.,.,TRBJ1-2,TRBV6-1,CASSELGVGYGYTF,TGTGCCAGCAGTGAATTAGGGGTGGGCTATGGCTACACCTTC
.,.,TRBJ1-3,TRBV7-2,CASSRAGPAGNTIYF,TGTGCCAGCTCAAGGGCGGGGCCGGCAGGAAACACCATATATTTT
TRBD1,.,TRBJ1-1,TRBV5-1,CASSSGQMNTEAFF,TGCGCCAGCAGCTCGGGACAGATGAACACTGAAGCTTTCTTT
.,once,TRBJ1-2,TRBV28,CASSLIYYGYTF,TGTGCCAGCAGTTTGATCTACTATGGCTACACCTTC
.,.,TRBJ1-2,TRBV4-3,CASSQDLTLPYGYTF,TGCGCCAGCAGCCAAGATTTGACCCTACCCTATGGCTACACCTTC